Below are 7 T cell receptor beta chains sequenced from a single sample in a study of CD8+ T cells in alopecia areata. Once RNA had been extracted, it was reverse transcribed into cDNA to act as the sequencing template. Sequencing used immunoSEQ multiplex PCR; TCRdb keeps in-frame clones, though not all of them. The sample contains about 120,000 clones, about 50% of which appear only once. Treatment meaning: oral pan-JAK inhibitor, 5-10 mg twice daily. Sequenced material: CD4+ T cells sorted from blood, taken at week 4, from a patient treated with tofacitinib. The receptors originated from a human donor with alopecia areata.

This clone was observed a handful of times. This chain connects TRBV5-1 to TRBJ2-7; D is unresolved. Deletions cut 3 bases from V and 3 bases from J, with 13 bases between. CDR1 and CDR2 from the germline V gene are SGHRS and YFSETQ. The CDR3 spans 14 residues. As DNA, the CDR3 is TGCGCCAGCAGCTCCTTTGGGCCCTTCTACGAGCAGTACTTC. Residues: CASSSFGPFYEQYF.

Here the CDR3 DNA reads TGTGCCAGCAGCCACCCCAGGGGGCTCACCCATAATTCACCCCTCCACTTT. Translation: CASSHPRGLTHNSPLHF. J is TRBJ1-6 and V is TRBV5-4, with 8 positions matching TRBD1. The germline V gene encodes CDR1 SGHNT and CDR2 YYREEE (reference sequence). Trimming removed 4 bases from V and 5 bases from J; junction bases left unmatched: 11. The CDR3 loop spans 17 amino acids.

This sequence joins TRBV29-1 and TRBJ2-2, with D possibly called TRBD1 or TRBD2 (5 bases each). The CDR3 is 15 residues long. Deletions cut 5 bases from V and 4 bases from J, with 17 bases between. Germline CDR1 SQVTM, CDR2 ANQGSEA. CDR3 sequence reads: CSVLPDGGRTGELFF. The DNA of the CDR3 is TGCAGCGTTCTCCCCGATGGGGGACGCACCGGGGAGCTGTTTTTT.

This clone turned up a few times. The chain has TRBV11-1 and TRBJ2-1; possible D gene TRBD2, 5 bases. Trimming pared 1 base from V and 7 bases from J, leaving 11 bases between. CDR3 size: 14 residues. Per the germline V gene, CDR1 is SGHAT and CDR2 is FQDESV (reference sequence). As DNA, the CDR3 is TGTGCCAGCAGCTTAGTCGGACTCTGGAATGAGCAGTTCTTC. This translates into CASSLVGLWNEQFF.

In its sample, this clone was seen a few times. This chain uses TRBV29-1 with TRBJ2-3; 8 nucleotides line up with TRBD1. This CDR3 region has 14 residues. V gave up 1 base and J gave up 3 bases; unmatched junction bases: 3. CDR1 is SQVTM, CDR2 ANQGSEA, per germline. The CDR3 nucleotides are TGCAGCGTTGAAGTGCGACAGGGGACAGATACGCAGTATTTT. It translates to CSVEVRQGTDTQYF.

In its sample, this clone was seen a few times. The chain recombines TRBV10-3 with TRBJ2-5; no clear D. V gave up 8 bases and J gave up 2 bases, with 6 bases separating them. The germline V gene has CDR1 ENHRY and CDR2 SYGVKD. The CDR3 covers 11 residues. CDR3: CAIGWQETQYF. The CDR3 region has the DNA TGTGCCATCGGTTGGCAAGAGACCCAGTACTTC.

The CDR3 DNA sequence: TGTGCCAGCAGACCGAGTAACACCGGGGAGCTGTTTTTT. Its protein is CASRPSNTGELFF. The gene calls are TRBV7-2 and TRBJ2-2; D is unclear. The germline CDR1 and CDR2 sequences are SGHTA and FQGNSA. CDR3 length: 13 amino acids. Trimming removed 6 bases from V and 2 bases from J, with 7 bases in between.